A single sample gave rise to the 17 T cell receptor beta chains below, sequenced in a study of blood T cell repertoires in COVID-19. The data were produced by immunoSEQ multiplex PCR, yet TCRdb's version contains in-frame clones alone and is incomplete. The data show 200,000 to 250,000 clones, roughly 80% seen once. Sequencing was performed on peripheral blood. These receptors were obtained from a woman in her 70s with acute or convalescent COVID-19.

The genes are TRBV5-4 and TRBJ2-5; 9 bases line up with TRBD2. Germline V gene sequence: CDR1 SGHNT, CDR2 YYREEE (reference sequence). Germline trimming cut 0 bases from V and 4 bases from J; bases unmatched to any gene: 7. This CDR3 has 16 amino acids. CDR3 region: CASSLDGLAGRETQYF. CDR3 nucleotides: TGTGCCAGCAGCTTGGACGGCCTAGCGGGGCGAGAGACCCAGTACTTC.

The CDR3 nucleotides read TGCAGTGCTAGTCGGGGGGCGCTCACAGATACGCAGTATTTT. Encoded protein: CSASRGALTDTQYF. The chain recombines TRBV20-1 with TRBJ2-3; tentative D call: TRBD2 (7 bases). The germline gives CDR1 DFQATT, CDR2 SNEGSKA (reference sequence). The CDR3 contains 14 residues. Trimming shortened V by 3 bases and J by 2 bases, and 12 bases separated the two germline ends.

The V gene is TRBV5-1, the J gene TRBJ2-3, with TRBD1 as a possible D gene (5 bases). Germline V gives CDR1 SGHRS, CDR2 YFSETQ. V was shortened by 6 bases and J by 2 bases, with 16 bases between the two germline ends. This CDR3 contains 15 residues. CDR3: CASTTGHTITDTQYF. The CDR3 DNA reads as TGCGCCAGCACCACCGGACACACGATCACAGATACGCAGTATTTT.

The gene calls are TRBV7-2 and TRBJ2-6; 7 bases are shared with TRBD1. CDR3 length equals 16 residues. Looked up from germline, CDR1 is SGHTA and CDR2 is FQGNSA. V shed 5 bases and J 4 bases; nucleotides not matched to a gene: 8. The CDR3 here is CASSDDRAPGANVLTF. CDR3 nucleotides: TGTGCCAGCAGCGACGACAGGGCCCCCGGGGCCAACGTCCTGACTTTC.

The gene calls are TRBV7-9 and TRBJ1-5; 8 bases fit TRBD1. Germline V gene data show CDR1 as SEHNR and CDR2 as FQNEAQ (reference sequence). V shed 5 bases, J shed 4 bases, and the junction held 7 bases outside the gene matches. The CDR3 has 15 residues. The CDR3 reads CASSEGQGANQPQHF. The CDR3 nucleotides read TGTGCCAGCAGCGAGGGTCAGGGGGCGAATCAGCCCCAGCATTTT.

The V and J genes are TRBV18 and TRBJ1-1; tentative D call: TRBD1 (6 bases). V was shortened by 2 bases and J by 0 bases, with 13 bases between the two germline ends. In germline, CDR1 is KGHSH, CDR2 LQKENI. This CDR3 contains 16 residues. Written as DNA, the CDR3 is TGTGCCAGCTCACCAGATACAGGGTTGTTGAACACTGAAGCTTTCTTT. It yields the protein CASSPDTGLLNTEAFF.

J is TRBJ1-4 and V is TRBV6-1; 8 bases align to TRBD1. The CDR3 has 14 residues. Trimming removed 2 bases from V and 8 bases from J; junction bases left unmatched: 4. Germline CDR1 reads MNHNS; CDR2 reads SASEGT. The CDR3 DNA reads as TGTGCCAGCAGTGAACAACAGGGGGTCGAAAAACTGTTTTTT. This translates into CASSEQQGVEKLFF.

The V gene is TRBV16, the J gene TRBJ2-4, with 9 nucleotides matching TRBD1. Germline trimming cut 3 bases from V and 6 bases from J; bases unmatched to any gene: 3. CDR1 and CDR2 (germline): KGHSY, FQNENV. This CDR3 region has 14 residues. CDR3 DNA: TGTGCCAGCAGCCATTCGGGACAGGGAAACATTCAGTACTTC. Protein sequence: CASSHSGQGNIQYF.

The rearrangement uses TRBV27 and TRBJ2-7, with 8 bases that match TRBD1. The CDR3 is made up of 14 amino acids. Germline CDR1 MNHEY, CDR2 SMNVEV (reference sequence). The V segment lost 6 bases and the J segment 5 bases; nucleotides outside the gene matches: 9. The CDR3 loop reads CASRTGTGFDEQYF. Here the CDR3 DNA reads TGTGCCAGCAGAACCGGGACAGGTTTCGACGAGCAGTACTTC.

The chain couples TRBV28 to TRBJ2-3; TRBD2 matches at 7 bases. Trimming removed 5 bases from V and 2 bases from J; junction bases left unmatched: 7. The CDR3 length is 15 residues. From germline, CDR1 is MDHEN and CDR2 SYDVKM. CDR3 loop: CASSAAGTITDTQYF. The CDR3 DNA sequence: TGTGCCAGCAGTGCGGCCGGGACTATCACAGATACGCAGTATTTT.

In nucleotides, the CDR3 is TGTGCCAGTAGCCGTCGCGGGGGGCAGGTGAACACCGGGGAGCTGTTTTTT. It encodes CASSRRGGQVNTGELFF. The gene calls are TRBV19 and TRBJ2-2; TRBD2 aligns across 8 bases. CDR3 length: 17 amino acids. V gave up 6 bases and J gave up 1 base; unmatched junction bases: 10. Germline V gene data show CDR1 as LNHDA and CDR2 as SQIVND (reference sequence).

The chain couples TRBV14 to TRBJ1-1; unclear D gene. The CDR3 runs to 11 residues. The V end lost 7 bases, the J end lost 5 bases, and 8 bases lay between the germline ends. CDR1 is SGHDN, CDR2 FVKESK, per germline. CDR3 amino acids: CASTSETEAFF. CDR3 DNA sequence: TGTGCCAGCACCTCGGAGACTGAAGCTTTCTTT.

This chain uses TRBV2 with TRBJ1-2, with 7 positions matching TRBD1. Trimming removed 6 bases from V and 4 bases from J; junction bases left unmatched: 5. This CDR3 spans 13 amino acids. CDR1 and CDR2 from the germline V gene are SNHLY and FYNNEI. The CDR3 region is CASRTGQIYGYTF. The CDR3 nucleotides read TGTGCCAGCAGGACGGGACAGATCTATGGCTACACCTTC. The full variable domain, with the rest looked up from reference TRBV2 and TRBJ1-2, is EPEVTQTPSHQVTQMGQEVILRCVPISNHLYFYWYRQILGQKVEFLVSFYNNEISEKSEIFDDQFSVERPDGSNFTLKIRSTKLEDSAMYFCASRTGQIYGYTFGSGTRLTVV.

The rearrangement links TRBV7-9 to TRBJ1-5, with unresolved D. The CDR3 consists of 13 residues. The ends were cut back, 4 bases at V and 6 bases at J, with 10 bases in the middle. From germline, CDR1 is SEHNR and CDR2 FQNEAQ (reference sequence). The CDR3 region has the DNA TGTGCCAGCAGCTGGGCGGGTTTTCAGCCCCAGCATTTT. Translated: CASSWAGFQPQHF.

The V and J genes are TRBV18 and TRBJ1-3, with 7 bases aligning to TRBD1. The V gene end was trimmed by 5 bases and the J gene end by 0 bases; junction bases not matched to a gene: 4. This CDR3 has 15 residues. CDR1 is KGHSH, CDR2 LQKENI, per germline. CDR3 residues: CASSFGQDSGNTIYF. The CDR3, as DNA: TGTGCCAGCTCATTTGGACAGGACTCTGGAAACACCATATATTTT. Variable domain in full (rest from reference TRBV18 and TRBJ1-3): NAGVMQNPRHLVRRRGQEARLRCSPMKGHSHVYWYRQLPEEGLKFMVYLQKENIIDESGMPKERFSAEFPKEGPSILRIQQVVRGDSAAYFCASSFGQDSGNTIYFGEGSWLTVV.

The chain is built from TRBV27 and TRBJ2-6, with TRBD1 matching 7 bases. Germline V gene data show CDR1 as MNHEY and CDR2 as SMNVEV (reference sequence). This CDR3 has 18 amino acids. The trim removed 6 bases at V and 2 bases at J, leaving 13 bases unmatched. The CDR3 region is CASRHHASDRAGANVLTF. CDR3 nucleotides: TGTGCCAGCAGACACCACGCATCCGACAGGGCTGGGGCCAACGTCCTGACTTTC. The whole variable domain, filled in from reference TRBV27 and TRBJ2-6, reads EAQVTQNPRYLITVTGKKLTVTCSQNMNHEYMSWYRQDPGLGLRQIYYSMNVEVTDKGDVPEGYKVSRKEKRNFPLILESPSPNQTSLYFCASRHHASDRAGANVLTFGAGSRLTVL.

The J gene is TRBJ2-2, the V gene TRBV10-3, with a tentative D call TRBD1 (6 bases). Germline CDR1 reads ENHRY; CDR2 reads SYGVKD. Trimming took off 7 bases at V and 3 bases at J, with 12 bases between the two ends. This CDR3 has 14 residues. In DNA, the CDR3 is TGTGCCATCACTCGACAGGAGGACACCGGGGAGCTGTTTTTT. It yields the protein CAITRQEDTGELFF.